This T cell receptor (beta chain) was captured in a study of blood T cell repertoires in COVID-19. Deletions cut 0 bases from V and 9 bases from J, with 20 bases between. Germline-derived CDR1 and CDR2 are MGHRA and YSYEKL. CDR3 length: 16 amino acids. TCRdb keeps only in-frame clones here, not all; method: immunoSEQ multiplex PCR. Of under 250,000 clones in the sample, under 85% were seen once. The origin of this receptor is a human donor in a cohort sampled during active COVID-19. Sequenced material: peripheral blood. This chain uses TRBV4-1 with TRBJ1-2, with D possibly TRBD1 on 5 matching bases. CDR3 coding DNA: TGCGCCAGCAGCCAAGATCCCTCCGGGGGAGGGAACCGCTACACCTTC. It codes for CASSQDPSGGGNRYTF.